This T cell receptor beta chain was identified during a study of cytomegalovirus exposure and HLA in healthy donors. Use of 60 Vbeta and 13 Jbeta primers characterized the PCR. The table came from immunoSEQ multiplex PCR; TCRdb's copy has only in-frame clones and leaves some out. Of roughly 120,000 clones listed, 75% to 85% are singletons. Trimming removed 0 bases from V and 4 bases from J, with 4 bases in between. This CDR3 contains 12 residues. Germline CDR1 reads GTSNPN; CDR2 reads SVGIG (reference sequence). Turning to this clone: The antigen is undetermined.

Regarding the study as a whole: According to the study, about 180 TCR beta chains were cytomegalovirus-associated. Being productive about 87% or about 30% of the time was typical of most TCR beta V segments in an earlier analysis. In a later analysis, a missense DCLRE1C variant was linked to TCR beta V- and J-gene trimming. An analysis was carried out at a later point. It showed that HLA-associated TCR beta chains were more clonally expanded than equally common non-associated chains.

The receptor comes from a man younger than 45 in good health and CMV-seronegative. The sample consisted of PBMCs. The chain has TRBV30 and TRBJ1-3; the D is unclear. The CDR3 region is CAWSVAGNTIYF. The CDR3 DNA reads TGTGCCTGGAGTGTCGCGGGAAACACCATATATTTT.